Below, 31 T cell receptor beta chains from the same sample are listed, as sequenced in a study of blood T cell repertoires in COVID-19. Profiled with immunoSEQ multiplex PCR; TCRdb holds only in-frame clones, not every one. The sample has roughly 240,000 clones; about 82% are singletons. Sequenced sample: PBMCs or T cells enriched from blood (not recorded which). Every receptor here comes from a woman aged 50 to 65 with acute COVID-19.

The rearrangement uses TRBV7-8 and TRBJ1-5; TRBD1 might be the D (6 bases). This CDR3 is 16 amino acids long. V lost 5 bases and J 2 bases, leaving 16 bases between the germline ends. The V gene's germline CDR1 is SGHVS and CDR2 FQNEAQ. The CDR3 loop reads CASSASQGAGNQPQHF. CDR3 DNA: TGTGCCAGCAGCGCTTCACAGGGAGCGGGCAATCAGCCCCAGCATTTT. Supplemented by reference TRBV7-8 and TRBJ1-5, the full variable domain reads GAGVSQSPRYKVAKRGQDVALRCDPISGHVSLFWYQQALGQGPEFLTYFQNEAQLDKSGLPSDRFFAERPEGSVSTLKIQRTQQEDSAVYLCASSASQGAGNQPQHFGDGTRLSIL.

V usage is TRBV5-4 and J usage is TRBJ1-2; D may be TRBD1 (5 bases). The CDR3 sequence is 20 residues long. Between the trimmed V and J ends, which lost 9 bases and 4 bases, there was a span of 37 bases. Per the germline V gene, CDR1 is SGHNT and CDR2 is YYREEE (reference sequence). CDR3 DNA sequence: TGTGCCATTAGAAGAAGGCAGGTTCCCAACTCCGGGGGGGTGTTCTATGGCTACACCTTC. Translating gives CAIRRRQVPNSGGVFYGYTF.

The J gene is TRBJ2-5, the V gene TRBV28; perhaps TRBD1 as D (6 bases). Trimming left V 5 bases short and J 9 bases short, with 19 bases between. The length of the CDR3 is 14 residues. Looked up from germline, CDR1 is MDHEN and CDR2 is SYDVKM. As DNA, the CDR3 is TGTGCCAGCAGTCCTGGACAGTTTCTGGTGTCCCAGTACTTC. Translated: CASSPGQFLVSQYF.

The rearrangement uses TRBV9 and TRBJ1-3; weak D call: TRBD1 (5 bases). In germline, CDR1 is SGDLS, CDR2 YYNGEE. The CDR3 is made up of 18 amino acids. V lost 3 bases, J lost 0 bases, and 19 bases lay in between. This CDR3 is CASSEKGGEGTSGNTIYF. As DNA, the CDR3 is TGTGCCAGCAGCGAGAAGGGCGGGGAGGGGACCTCTGGAAACACCATATATTTT.

The chain has TRBV13 and TRBJ1-4, with D possibly being TRBD1 (6 bases). The CDR3 length is 14 residues. V lost 3 bases and J 3 bases, leaving 8 bases between the germline ends. Germline CDR1 PRHDT, CDR2 FYEKMQ (reference sequence). CDR3 region: CASSFRGPNEKLFF. CDR3 coding DNA: TGTGCCAGCAGCTTCAGGGGCCCTAATGAAAAACTGTTTTTT.

The table lists this clone with a few counts. The chain employs TRBV6-5 and TRBJ1-4, with 8 bases lining up with TRBD1. The CDR3 is 15 residues long. Germline CDR1 reads MNHEY; CDR2 reads SVGAGI. J lost 2 bases, V lost 5 bases, and 4 bases had no gene match. CDR3 DNA: TGTGCCAGCAGTCAACAGGGGGGGACTAATGAAAAACTGTTTTTT. This sequence encodes CASSQQGGTNEKLFF.

The chain is built from TRBV28 and TRBJ1-3; perhaps TRBD1 as D (5 bases). The CDR3 is 13 amino acids. The germline V gene encodes CDR1 MDHEN and CDR2 SYDVKM. V was trimmed by 6 bases and J by 0 bases, leaving 6 bases between them. The CDR3 bases are TGTGCCAGCAGCCAGGGCTCTGGAAACACCATATATTTT. Its translation is CASSQGSGNTIYF. The whole variable domain, filled in from reference TRBV28 and TRBJ1-3, reads DVKVTQSSRYLVKRTGEKVFLECVQDMDHENMFWYRQDPGLGLRLIYFSYDVKMKEKGDIPEGYSVSREKKERFSLILESASTNQTSMYLCASSQGSGNTIYFGEGSWLTVV.

This rearrangement joins TRBV19 to TRBJ2-1; 7 bases match TRBD1. Germline CDR1 reads LNHDA; CDR2 reads SQIVND (reference sequence). Trimming at V came to 7 bases and at J to 3 bases, leaving 6 bases not matched to a gene. CDR3 length: 14 residues. Written as DNA, the CDR3 is TGTGCCAGTACCCCAGGGGGAGACTACAATGAGCAGTTCTTC. The encoded protein is CASTPGGDYNEQFF.

This chain joins TRBV7-3 and TRBJ2-7; D might be TRBD1 (7 bases). Trimming took 5 bases from V and 7 from J, leaving 27 bases between them. CDR1 SGHTA and CDR2 FQGTGA come from the germline V gene. This CDR3 is 17 amino acids long. CDR3: CASSRDSPSYHAGEQYF. Here the CDR3 DNA reads TGTGCCAGCAGCAGGGACAGTCCGTCCTATCATGCGGGGGAGCAGTACTTC.

V usage is TRBV2 and J usage is TRBJ1-5; no firm D call. The germline V gene encodes CDR1 SNHLY and CDR2 FYNNEI. V lost 7 bases to trimming and J lost 1 base, with 8 bases between them. This CDR3 is 13 amino acids long. This chain's CDR3 is CASKFGSNQPQHF. The CDR3 DNA sequence: TGTGCCAGCAAGTTCGGGAGCAATCAGCCCCAGCATTTT.

The chain recombines TRBV3-1 (or the pseudogene TRBV3-2) with TRBJ1-2; 7 bases align to TRBD1. Germline values: CDR1 LGHDT, CDR2 YNNKEL (reference sequence). V lost 4 bases and J lost 2; bases outside the gene matches: 4. The CDR3 covers 14 residues. CDR3 DNA sequence: TGTGCCAGCAGCCCGGGAGGGGGCAACTATGGCTACACCTTC. Its translation is CASSPGGGNYGYTF.

The chain has TRBV9 and TRBJ1-2, with a tentative D call TRBD1 (5 bases). The V end lost 0 bases, the J end lost 4 bases, and 7 bases lay between the germline ends. The germline V gene has CDR1 SGDLS and CDR2 YYNGEE. The CDR3 contains 13 residues. The CDR3 nucleotides are TGTGCCAGCAGCGTAGGCAGGGCCTATGGCTACACCTTC. Its translation: CASSVGRAYGYTF.

The genes are TRBV4-3 and TRBJ1-2; D is ambiguous. The V end lost 0 bases, the J end lost 5 bases, and 22 bases lay between the germline ends. The CDR3 loop spans 18 amino acids. Germline V gives CDR1 LGHNA, CDR2 YSLEER. The CDR3 DNA sequence: TGCGCCAGCAGCCAAGATTTTAGTAGGAAAGAGGGTAGGTATGGCTACACCTTC. Protein: CASSQDFSRKEGRYGYTF.

The chain employs TRBV12-3 or TRBV12-4 and TRBJ2-7; a weak D match, TRBD1 (5 bases). The V and J ends lost 8 bases and 9 bases respectively, with 20 bases between them. The CDR3 length is 13 residues. As DNA, the CDR3 is TGTGCCAGCGGCAGGGATCCCAGCTCGGGGCAGTACTTC. Translation: CASGRDPSSGQYF.

The V call is TRBV10-3, the J call TRBJ1-6; 8 nucleotides line up with TRBD1. V was clipped by 11 bases and J by 6 bases; unmatched bases: 6. The CDR3 extends over 13 amino acids. The germline V gene encodes CDR1 ENHRY and CDR2 SYGVKD. The CDR3 spells CAFRQGPNSPLHF. DNA of the CDR3: TGTGCCTTCCGACAGGGGCCTAATTCACCCCTCCACTTT.

This clone occurred a few times. V is TRBV4-2 and J is TRBJ1-2, with D perhaps TRBD1 (6 bases). Per the germline V gene, CDR1 is LGHNA and CDR2 is YNFKEQ. The CDR3 has 16 amino acids. Deletions cut 0 bases from V and 0 bases from J, with 11 bases between. CDR3 nucleotide sequence: TGTGCCAGCAGCCAAGAGGTAGGGGGAACTAACTATGGCTACACCTTC. Its protein is CASSQEVGGTNYGYTF.

The CDR3 DNA reads TGTGCCAGCAGCTCACTCCCCGGGGGAGAGACCCAGTACTTC. This encodes CASSSLPGGETQYF. This chain connects TRBV7-2 to TRBJ2-5; TRBD2 might be the D (6 bases). The V gene lost 4 bases and the J gene lost 4 bases, with 13 bases spanning the gap. The CDR3 runs to 14 residues. The germline V gene encodes CDR1 SGHTA and CDR2 FQGNSA.

This clone was picked up one time. The V call is TRBV5-1, the J call TRBJ2-1; TRBD2 is a possible D gene (6 bases). V lost 0 bases to trimming and J lost 2 bases, with 9 bases between them. Germline loops: CDR1 SGHRS, CDR2 YFSETQ. CDR3 length: 15 residues. CDR3 bases: TGCGCCAGCAGCTTGGGGAGGGGTACCTACAATGAGCAGTTCTTC. It codes for CASSLGRGTYNEQFF.

The chain joins TRBV5-1 to TRBJ2-5; D possibly corresponds to TRBD2 (5 bases). V shed 1 base and J shed 5 bases, with 15 bases lying between them. CDR3 length: 15 residues. Germline values: CDR1 SGHRS, CDR2 YFSETQ. The CDR3 loop is CASSLQTSRGETQYF. The CDR3 bases are TGCGCCAGCAGCTTGCAGACGTCTCGCGGGGAGACCCAGTACTTC.

The chain links TRBV9 to TRBJ1-3; TRBD1 agrees at 11 bases. Germline CDR1 reads SGDLS; CDR2 reads YYNGEE. Trimming removed 0 bases from V and 10 bases from J; junction bases left unmatched: 6. The CDR3 contains 15 residues. CDR3 DNA sequence: TGTGCCAGCAGCGTAGCCGGGACAGGGGGAAGGACCATATATTTT. Its translation is CASSVAGTGGRTIYF.

The chain has TRBV7-9 and TRBJ1-1, with D perhaps matching TRBD1 (6 bases). Trimming took 7 bases from V and 1 from J, leaving 13 bases between them. Germline loops: CDR1 SEHNR, CDR2 FQNEAQ (reference sequence). This CDR3 is built from 14 residues. The CDR3 here is CASISRGGNTEAFF. DNA for the CDR3: TGTGCCAGCATCTCGAGAGGGGGGAACACTGAAGCTTTCTTT.

The chain uses TRBV30 and TRBJ1-1, with D uncertain. Germline-derived CDR1 and CDR2 are GTSNPN and SVGIG (reference sequence). The CDR3 length is 15 residues. The V end lost 0 bases, the J end lost 5 bases, and 16 bases lay between the germline ends. The CDR3 region is CAWSVEGGLITEAFF. DNA of the CDR3: TGTGCCTGGAGTGTCGAGGGAGGTTTGATTACTGAAGCTTTCTTT. The full variable domain, with the rest looked up from reference TRBV30 and TRBJ1-1, is SQTIHQWPATLVQPVGSPLSLECTVEGTSNPNLYWYRQAAGRGLQLLFYSVGIGQISSEVPQNLSASRPQDRQFILSSKKLLLSDSGFYLCAWSVEGGLITEAFFGQGTRLTVV.

The chain links TRBV5-4 to TRBJ1-1, with TRBD1 identical over 8 bases. The CDR3 has 15 amino acids. Germline V gene sequence: CDR1 SGHNT, CDR2 YYREEE (reference sequence). V trimming: 4 bases; J trimming: 1 base; junction bases outside the gene matches: 6. In DNA form, the CDR3 reads TGTGCCAGCAGCGTTGGGACAGGAGGGAACACTGAAGCTTTCTTT. Protein sequence: CASSVGTGGNTEAFF. Using reference TRBV5-4 and TRBJ1-1 for the parts outside the CDR3, the full variable domain is ETGVTQSPTHLIKTRGQQVTLRCSSQSGHNTVSWYQQALGQGPQFIFQYYREEENGRGNFPPRFSGLQFPNYSSELNVNALELDDSALYLCASSVGTGGNTEAFFGQGTRLTVV.

V and J are TRBV30 and TRBJ1-5, with 8 bases aligning to TRBD1. CDR3 size: 13 residues. Germline lookup yields CDR1 GTSNPN and CDR2 SVGIG (reference sequence). Trimming removed 4 bases from V and 4 bases from J; junction bases left unmatched: 3. The CDR3 sequence: CAWTGGANQPQHF. The CDR3 DNA reads as TGTGCCTGGACAGGGGGCGCGAATCAGCCCCAGCATTTT.

The genes are TRBV19 and TRBJ1-1; the match to TRBD1 covers 8 bases. Germline V gives CDR1 LNHDA, CDR2 SQIVND (reference sequence). This CDR3 comprises 15 residues. Trimming took 5 bases from V and 0 from J; bases not matched to a gene: 5. In DNA, the CDR3 is TGTGCCAGTAGTCTCCGACAGGGGTTGAACACTGAAGCTTTCTTT. Amino acids: CASSLRQGLNTEAFF. The whole variable domain, remainder taken from reference TRBV19 and TRBJ1-1, is DGGITQSPKYLFRKEGQNVTLSCEQNLNHDAMYWYRQDPGQGLRLIYYSQIVNDFQKGDIAEGYSVSREKKESFPLTVTSAQKNPTAFYLCASSLRQGLNTEAFFGQGTRLTVV.

The chain employs TRBV5-1 and TRBJ1-6; no firm D call. The CDR3 spans 15 residues. Germline CDR1 reads SGHRS; CDR2 reads YFSETQ. V was pared by 0 bases and J by 8 bases, with 12 bases between. Here the CDR3 reads CASSLAQADYSPLHF. In DNA form, the CDR3 reads TGCGCCAGCAGCTTGGCCCAGGCTGATTATTCACCCCTCCACTTT.

About this clone itself: This specimen includes other DNA sequences encoding the same CDR3. The genes are TRBV29-1 and TRBJ2-5; TRBD1 agrees at 9 bases. CDR1 and CDR2 from the germline V gene are SQVTM and ANQGSEA. With V trimmed by 6 bases and J by 5 bases, 4 bases remained unmatched. The CDR3 runs to 12 residues. The CDR3 loop is CSVDRGRETQYF. The DNA for the CDR3 is TGCAGCGTAGACAGGGGGAGGGAGACCCAGTACTTC.

The chain combines TRBV6-5 with TRBJ1-1, with D uncertain. The CDR3 runs to 13 residues. Trimming took off 7 bases at V and 10 bases at J, with 19 bases between the two ends. Germline assignment: CDR1 MNHEY and CDR2 SVGAGI. The CDR3 here is CASTYPGLAGAFF. CDR3 sequence (DNA): TGTGCCAGCACCTACCCGGGTCTTGCGGGAGCTTTCTTT.

The chain employs TRBV6-5 and TRBJ1-2; 12 positions match TRBD1. The germline V gene encodes CDR1 MNHEY and CDR2 SVGAGI. This CDR3 comprises 12 residues. V gave up 7 bases and J gave up 7 bases; unmatched junction bases: 1. The CDR3 DNA is TGTGCCAGCAAGGGACAGGGGGCTGGCTACACCTTC. This sequence encodes CASKGQGAGYTF.

This sequence joins TRBV19 and TRBJ1-2, with a tentative D call TRBD1 (6 bases). Trimming took 3 bases from V and 1 from J, leaving 18 bases between them. This CDR3 has 17 amino acids. CDR1 and CDR2 (germline): LNHDA, SQIVND (reference sequence). The CDR3 spells CASSISKGTPSNYGYTF. The CDR3 DNA follows: TGTGCCAGTAGTATTAGCAAGGGGACACCGAGTAACTATGGCTACACCTTC.

This clone showed up just a few times. The chain links TRBV19 to TRBJ1-1; TRBD1 agrees at 7 bases. The CDR3 length is 14 residues. From germline, CDR1 is LNHDA and CDR2 SQIVND (reference sequence). V lost 5 bases, J lost 2 bases, and 5 bases stayed unmatched. CDR3 nucleotide sequence: TGTGCCAGTAGTCGGACAGGCGTCAACACTGAAGCTTTCTTT. It is translated as CASSRTGVNTEAFF. Full variable domain (missing parts from reference TRBV19 and TRBJ1-1): DGGITQSPKYLFRKEGQNVTLSCEQNLNHDAMYWYRQDPGQGLRLIYYSQIVNDFQKGDIAEGYSVSREKKESFPLTVTSAQKNPTAFYLCASSRTGVNTEAFFGQGTRLTVV.